This TCR beta chain was sequenced during a study of human T cells and chemical hapten exposure. Time point: patch test 2, 6 weeks after DPC sensitization. Treatment indicated: therapeutic diphenylcyclopropenone sensitization with weekly scalp DPC. Prior to each patch test being applied, blood was drawn. The study's library attached unique molecular identifiers to single cDNA molecules. Original processing notes: Across samples, TCR counts had a median of about 100,000 and ranged from about 23,224 to 700,000. A single record per CDR3 protein comes from TCRdb applying MiXCR to the RACE reads. TCRdb assigned the V and J calls; the authors' analysis was not used. This repertoire shows 75,000 to 100,000 distinct CDR3 sequences, 9% to 9.5% found once; its top ten account for 2% to 2.5%. Many counts were recorded for this clonotype. The material sequenced was whole blood, taken in connection with sensitization to the hapten diphenylcyclopropenone (DPC). This TCR was sampled from a woman in her forties with alopecia areata. Some clones in this sample may be carry-over from other donors' samples.

CDR3 region: CATQILAGTGELFF. DNA of the CDR3: TGTGCCACCCAAATTCTGGCCGGCACCGGGGAGCTGTTTTTT. V gene TRBV6-2 or TRBV6-3 combines with J gene TRBJ2-2; unclear D gene. The CDR3 consists of 14 residues. V lost 10 bases and J 4 bases, leaving 16 bases between the germline ends. Germline assignment: CDR1 MNHEY and CDR2 SVGEGT.